This T cell receptor (beta chain) was captured by sequencing in a study of blood T cell repertoires in COVID-19. Libraries were prepared by immunoSEQ multiplex PCR; TCRdb keeps only in-frame clonotypes and omits some of them. The table records 140,000 to 150,000 clones, around 80% of them present only once. The CDR3 is made up of 18 amino acids. Looked up from germline, CDR1 is MDHEN and CDR2 is SYDVKM. V gave up 4 bases and J gave up 0 bases; unmatched junction bases: 14. The J gene is TRBJ2-7, the V gene TRBV28; 8 positions match TRBD1. This sequence was found in a woman aged 50 to 60 who had recovered from COVID-19. The source material was PBMCs or T cells enriched from blood (not recorded which). CDR3 sequence reads: CASSWGAGTGSVSYEQYF. The CDR3 DNA reads as TGTGCCAGCAGTTGGGGGGCCGGGACAGGTTCCGTCTCCTACGAGCAGTACTTC.